The present entry profiles one TCR beta chain with its context. Its antigen has not been determined. It has no much larger one-base neighbor in the sample; base qualities were not kept. For repertoire sequencing, TCR beta CDR3 regions were amplified from RNA transcripts. The first round was an RT-PCR using HTBI primers with the Qiagen OneStep RT-PCR kit, and this first round was followed by a second-round multiplex PCR, then size selection and purification. The libraries underwent paired-end sequencing with 100 bp reads on an Illumina HiSeq2000. For the original study's pipeline: SOAPnuke was used for read processing, and reads with adapters, uncalled bases, a mean Phred below 15, or no exact constant-primer or identifier match were discarded. COPE v1.2.5 was used to merge the high-quality paired reads. Unique nucleotide sequences were defined as clonotypes and aligned to IMGT TRB V, D and J references using MiTCR v1.1. Only V-J combinations with frequency above 0.0001 were analysed, covering about 99% of repertoires. A TCR clonal expansion and chaos score per V-J combination was defined as the ratio of F50 clonal expansion to chaos observed in the TCRdist matrix. Welch's t-statistics and random forest were used to reduce the features to roughly 14 V-J combinations, which were then used as input to a naive Bayes classifier. The similarity between thyroid and blood repertoires was quantified using the Morisita-Horn index. TCRdb trimmed the raw reads at Q25, called clones with MiXCR and kept productive beta chains. Rows are combined by CDR3 protein, so each entry shows the most common genes and DNA. These V and J calls originate from TCRdb's pipeline instead of the authors' own analysis. The sample profile shows over 650,000 distinct CDR3 sequences; roughly 41% of them were found once. The top ten clonotypes cover 2.5% to 3.5% of the sample.

The germline V gene supplies CDR1 ENHRY and CDR2 SYGVKD. V is cut back by 8 bases and J by 8 bases, with 8 bases in the junction unmatched. CDR3 length: 13 amino acids, cysteine to phenylalanine. The read is trimmed to its CDR3 DNA, 39 bases read in frame from base 1. Patients with ophthalmopathy had moderately to severely active disease, with a Clinical Activity Score of 3 or more, a NOSPECS grade of 4 or more, and a disease duration of less than 3 months. Patients with other autoimmune diseases, uncontrolled infections, pregnancy or lactation were excluded from the study. Diagnosis relied on clinical symptoms, serum thyroxine, TRAb, thyroid ultrasound and orbital computed tomography. PBMCs were isolated from about 10 ml of fresh peripheral blood by Ficoll-Paque density gradient centrifugation. Total RNA was extracted using Trizol reagent, and RNA quality was checked on an Agilent 2100 Bioanalyzer.

This sample is part of a study of Graves' ophthalmopathy and Graves' hyperthyroidism (dated by TCRdb to the late 2010s). Regarding the research as a whole: Peripheral blood samples were taken at the time of initial diagnosis, before any treatment was given. The study used TCR beta repertoire signatures to distinguish Graves' ophthalmopathy from Graves' hyperthyroidism and to predict progression to ophthalmopathy. In total, 135 blood samples were TCR-sequenced: around 42 ophthalmopathy, some 80 hyperthyroidism and roughly 17 hyperthyroidism-to-ophthalmopathy patients. A discovery set of 100 or so patients (approximately 45 ophthalmopathy, 55 to 65 stable hyperthyroidism) was enrolled to explore V-J signatures distinguishing ophthalmopathy from hyperthyroidism. An independent validation cohort was composed of 18 hyperthyroidism patients and 17 patients who later progressed from hyperthyroidism to ophthalmopathy. In over 5 hyperthyroidism patients, the T-cell repertoires found in thyroid tissue were compared with those found in blood. Following sample collection, hyperthyroidism patients were given methimazole at a starting dose of 30 mg daily, and ophthalmopathy patients were given high-dose intravenous methylprednisolone. Study-wide conclusions, independent of this receptor: No statistical method was used to predetermine the sample size, and group allocation was not hidden from the investigators. Most expanded thyroid clonotypes with frequency above 0.001 were also detected in blood, suggesting blood repertoires may reflect the thyroid immune response. In validation, the model predicted ophthalmopathy progression with 70.59% sensitivity and roughly 72% specificity; fewer than 15 predicted patients were CT-confirmed with GO in a median of about 6.2 months. Ophthalmopathy was separated from stable hyperthyroidism by the 13-signature model with about 89% sensitivity and 81% to 83% specificity in cross-validation and with 80%/75% in the test set.

The TCR was taken from an adult man with Graves' ophthalmopathy. Sample: peripheral blood. In this chain, TRBV10-3 is recombined with TRBJ2-5, and 10 bases in between align with TRBD2. The sequence in DNA is TGTGCCATCGGGACTAGCGACATGAAAACCCAGTACTTC. Its amino acids are CAIGTSDMKTQYF.